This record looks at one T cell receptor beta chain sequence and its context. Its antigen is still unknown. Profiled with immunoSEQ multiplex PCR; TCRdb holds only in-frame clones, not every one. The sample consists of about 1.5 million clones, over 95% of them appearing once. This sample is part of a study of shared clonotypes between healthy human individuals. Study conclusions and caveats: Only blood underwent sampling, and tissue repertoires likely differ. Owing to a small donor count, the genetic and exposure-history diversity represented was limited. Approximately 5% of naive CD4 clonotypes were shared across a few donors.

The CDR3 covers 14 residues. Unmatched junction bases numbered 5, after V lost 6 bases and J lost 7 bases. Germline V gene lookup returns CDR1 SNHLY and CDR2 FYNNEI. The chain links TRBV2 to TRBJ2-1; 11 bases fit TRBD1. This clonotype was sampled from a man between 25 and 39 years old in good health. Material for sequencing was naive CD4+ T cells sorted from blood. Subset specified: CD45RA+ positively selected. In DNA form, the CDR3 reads TGTGCCAGCAGGGGGACAGGGGGTTCGAATGAGCAGTTCTTC. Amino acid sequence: CASRGTGGSNEQFF.